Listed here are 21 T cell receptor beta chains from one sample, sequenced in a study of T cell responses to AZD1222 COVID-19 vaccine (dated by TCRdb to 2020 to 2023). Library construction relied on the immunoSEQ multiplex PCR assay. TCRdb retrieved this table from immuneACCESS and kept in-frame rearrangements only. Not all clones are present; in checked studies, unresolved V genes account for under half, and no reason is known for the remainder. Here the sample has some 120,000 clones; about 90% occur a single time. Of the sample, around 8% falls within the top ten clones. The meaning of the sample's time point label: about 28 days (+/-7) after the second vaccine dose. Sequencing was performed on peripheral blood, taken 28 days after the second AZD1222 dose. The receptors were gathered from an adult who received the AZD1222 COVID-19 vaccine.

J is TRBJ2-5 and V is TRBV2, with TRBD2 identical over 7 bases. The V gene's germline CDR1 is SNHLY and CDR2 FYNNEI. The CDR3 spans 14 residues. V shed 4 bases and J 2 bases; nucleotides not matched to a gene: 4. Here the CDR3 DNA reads TGTGCCAGCAGTGGTGGGGGGGGTCAAGAGACCCAGTACTTC. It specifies CASSGGGGQETQYF.

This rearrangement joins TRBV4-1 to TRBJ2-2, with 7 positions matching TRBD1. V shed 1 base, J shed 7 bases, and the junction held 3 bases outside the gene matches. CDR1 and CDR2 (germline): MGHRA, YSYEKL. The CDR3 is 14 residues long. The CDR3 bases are TGCGCCAGCAGCCAAGGGACAGGAGGCGGGGAGCTGTTTTTT. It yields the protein CASSQGTGGGELFF.

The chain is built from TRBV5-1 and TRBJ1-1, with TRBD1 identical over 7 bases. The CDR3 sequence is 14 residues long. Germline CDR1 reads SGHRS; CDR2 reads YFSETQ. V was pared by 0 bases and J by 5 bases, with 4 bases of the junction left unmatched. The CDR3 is CASSLAQGETEAFF. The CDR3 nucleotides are TGCGCCAGCAGCTTGGCCCAGGGGGAGACTGAAGCTTTCTTT.

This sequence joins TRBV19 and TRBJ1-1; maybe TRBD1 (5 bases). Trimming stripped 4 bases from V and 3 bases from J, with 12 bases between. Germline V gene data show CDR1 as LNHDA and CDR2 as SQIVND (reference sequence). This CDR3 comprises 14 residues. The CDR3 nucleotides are TGTGCCAGTAGTACCCAAAGACAGCACACTGAAGCTTTCTTT. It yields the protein CASSTQRQHTEAFF.

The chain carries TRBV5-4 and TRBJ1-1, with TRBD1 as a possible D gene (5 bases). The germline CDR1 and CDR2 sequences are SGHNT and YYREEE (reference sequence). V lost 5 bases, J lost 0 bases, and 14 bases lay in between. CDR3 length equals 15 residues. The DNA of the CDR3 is TGTGCCAGCAGTAGAGCAGGGACCTTGAACACTGAAGCTTTCTTT. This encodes CASSRAGTLNTEAFF.

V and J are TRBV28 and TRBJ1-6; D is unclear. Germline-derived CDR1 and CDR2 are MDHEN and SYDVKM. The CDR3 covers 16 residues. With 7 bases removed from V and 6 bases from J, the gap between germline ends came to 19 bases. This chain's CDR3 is CASNYNPDLFNSPLHF. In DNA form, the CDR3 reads TGTGCCAGCAACTATAATCCGGACCTTTTTAATTCACCCCTCCACTTT.

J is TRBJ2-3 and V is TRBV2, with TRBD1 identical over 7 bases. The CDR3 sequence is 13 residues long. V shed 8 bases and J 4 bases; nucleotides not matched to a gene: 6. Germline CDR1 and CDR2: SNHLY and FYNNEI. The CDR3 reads CASLTGLADTQYF. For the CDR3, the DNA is TGTGCCAGCTTGACAGGGCTAGCAGATACGCAGTATTTT.

The CDR3 DNA sequence: TGTGCCAGCAGTTTATTTAGCAATCAGCCCCAGCATTTT. Its translation is CASSLFSNQPQHF. V gene TRBV27 combines with J gene TRBJ1-5; D is unresolved. This CDR3 contains 13 residues. V was cut by 1 base and J by 0 bases, with 1 base left in between. Germline assignment: CDR1 MNHEY and CDR2 SMNVEV (reference sequence).

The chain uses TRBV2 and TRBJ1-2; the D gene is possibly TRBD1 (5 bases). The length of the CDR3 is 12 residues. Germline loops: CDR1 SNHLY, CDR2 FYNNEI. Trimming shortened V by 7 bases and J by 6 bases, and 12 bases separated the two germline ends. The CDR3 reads CASMKGRNGYTF. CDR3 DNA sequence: TGTGCCAGCATGAAGGGACGGAATGGCTACACCTTC.

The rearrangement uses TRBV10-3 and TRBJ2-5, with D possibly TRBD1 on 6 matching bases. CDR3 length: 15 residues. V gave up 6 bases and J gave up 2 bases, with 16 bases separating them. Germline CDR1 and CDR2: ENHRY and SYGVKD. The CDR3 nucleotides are TGTGCCATCAGGGGGGTAGGGGGAGTACAAGAGACCCAGTACTTC. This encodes CAIRGVGGVQETQYF.

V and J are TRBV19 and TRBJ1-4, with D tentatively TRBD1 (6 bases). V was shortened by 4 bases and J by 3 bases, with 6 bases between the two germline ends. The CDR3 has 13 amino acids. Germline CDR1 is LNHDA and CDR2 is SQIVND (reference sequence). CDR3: CASSRTANEKLFF. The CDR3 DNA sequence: TGTGCCAGTAGTAGGACAGCTAATGAAAAACTGTTTTTT.

Here the CDR3 DNA reads TGTGCCACCAGCTCGGACAGCCACGAGCAGTACTTC. This codes for CATSSDSHEQYF. The rearrangement links TRBV15 to TRBJ2-7; D perhaps matches TRBD1 (6 bases). This CDR3 has 12 residues. Trimming left V 5 bases short and J 5 bases short, with 10 bases between. Germline assignment: CDR1 LNHNV and CDR2 YYDKDF (reference sequence).

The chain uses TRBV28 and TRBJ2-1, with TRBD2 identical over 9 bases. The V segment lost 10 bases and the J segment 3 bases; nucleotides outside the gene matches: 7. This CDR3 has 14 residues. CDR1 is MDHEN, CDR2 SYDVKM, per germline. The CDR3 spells CATLTSGVYNEQFF. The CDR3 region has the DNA TGTGCCACCTTGACTAGCGGAGTCTACAATGAGCAGTTCTTC.

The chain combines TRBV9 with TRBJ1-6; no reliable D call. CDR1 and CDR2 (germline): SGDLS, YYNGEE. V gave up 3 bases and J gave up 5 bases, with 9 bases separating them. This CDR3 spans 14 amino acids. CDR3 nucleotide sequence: TGTGCCAGCAGCGGGAGCAGCAATAATTCACCCCTCCACTTT. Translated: CASSGSSNNSPLHF.

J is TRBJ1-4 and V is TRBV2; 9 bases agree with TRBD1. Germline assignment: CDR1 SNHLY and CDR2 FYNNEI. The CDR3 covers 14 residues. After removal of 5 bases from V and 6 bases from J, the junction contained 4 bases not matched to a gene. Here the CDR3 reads CASSKGQGHEKLFF. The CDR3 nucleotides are TGTGCCAGCAGTAAGGGACAGGGCCATGAAAAACTGTTTTTT.

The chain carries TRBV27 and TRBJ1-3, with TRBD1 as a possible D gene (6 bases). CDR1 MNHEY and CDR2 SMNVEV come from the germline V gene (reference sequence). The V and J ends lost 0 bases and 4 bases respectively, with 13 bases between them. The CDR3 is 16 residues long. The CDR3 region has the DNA TGTGCCAGCAGTTTATCTCAAGGGAGGGGGGGAAACACCATATATTTT. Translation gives CASSLSQGRGGNTIYF.

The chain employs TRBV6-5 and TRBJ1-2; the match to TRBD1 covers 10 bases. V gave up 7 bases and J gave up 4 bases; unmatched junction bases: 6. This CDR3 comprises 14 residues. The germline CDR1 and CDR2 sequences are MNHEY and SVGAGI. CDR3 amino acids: CASKSGQGSYGYTF. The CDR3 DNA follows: TGTGCCAGCAAATCGGGACAGGGGTCCTATGGCTACACCTTC.

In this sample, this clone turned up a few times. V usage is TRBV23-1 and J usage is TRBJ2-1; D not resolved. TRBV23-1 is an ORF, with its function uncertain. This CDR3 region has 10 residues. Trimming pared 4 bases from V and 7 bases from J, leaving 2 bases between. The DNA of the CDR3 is TGCGCCAGCAGTCCGAATGAGCAGTTCTTC. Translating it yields CASSPNEQFF.

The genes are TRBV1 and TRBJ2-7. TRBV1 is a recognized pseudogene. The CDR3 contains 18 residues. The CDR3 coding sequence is TGCACCAGCAGCCAAGTCCGCCCCTCGGGGGACACCTCCTACGAGCAGTACTTC. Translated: CTSSQVRPSGDTSYEQYF.

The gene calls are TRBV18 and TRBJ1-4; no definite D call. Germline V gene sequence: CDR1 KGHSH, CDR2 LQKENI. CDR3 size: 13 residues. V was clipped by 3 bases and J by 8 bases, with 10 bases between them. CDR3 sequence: CASSPGLTEKLFF. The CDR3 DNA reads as TGTGCCAGCTCACCGGGGTTGACGGAAAAACTGTTTTTT.

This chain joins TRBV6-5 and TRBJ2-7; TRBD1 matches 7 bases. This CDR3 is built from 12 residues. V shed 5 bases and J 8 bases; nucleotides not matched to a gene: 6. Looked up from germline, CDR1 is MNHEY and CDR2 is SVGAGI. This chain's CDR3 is CASSPDRTKQYF. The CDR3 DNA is TGTGCCAGCAGTCCGGACAGGACCAAGCAGTACTTC.